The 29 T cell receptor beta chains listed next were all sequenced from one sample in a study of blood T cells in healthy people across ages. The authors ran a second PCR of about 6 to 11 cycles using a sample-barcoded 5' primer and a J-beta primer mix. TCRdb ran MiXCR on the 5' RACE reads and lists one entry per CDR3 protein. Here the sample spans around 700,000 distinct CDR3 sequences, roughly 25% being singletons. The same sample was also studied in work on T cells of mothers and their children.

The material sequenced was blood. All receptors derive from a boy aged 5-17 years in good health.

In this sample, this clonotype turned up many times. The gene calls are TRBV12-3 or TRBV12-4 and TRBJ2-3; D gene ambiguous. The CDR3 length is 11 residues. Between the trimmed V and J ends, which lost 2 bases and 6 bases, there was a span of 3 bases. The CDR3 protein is CASSLMDTQYF. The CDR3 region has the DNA TGTGCCAGCAGTTTAATGGATACGCAGTATTTT.

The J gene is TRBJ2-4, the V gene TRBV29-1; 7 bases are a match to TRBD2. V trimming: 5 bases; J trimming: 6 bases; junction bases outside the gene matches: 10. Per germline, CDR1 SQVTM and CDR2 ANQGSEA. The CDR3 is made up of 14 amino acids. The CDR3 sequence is CSVLGGVDGNIQYF. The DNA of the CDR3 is TGCAGCGTTTTGGGGGGGGTCGACGGAAACATTCAGTACTTC.

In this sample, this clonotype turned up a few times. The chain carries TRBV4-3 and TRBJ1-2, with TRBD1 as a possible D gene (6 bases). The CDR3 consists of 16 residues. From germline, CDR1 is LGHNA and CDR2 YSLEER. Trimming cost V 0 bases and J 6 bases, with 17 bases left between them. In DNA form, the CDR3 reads TGCGCCAGCAGCCAAGATAAGGGATTTCGGGGGCATGGCTACACCTTC. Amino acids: CASSQDKGFRGHGYTF.

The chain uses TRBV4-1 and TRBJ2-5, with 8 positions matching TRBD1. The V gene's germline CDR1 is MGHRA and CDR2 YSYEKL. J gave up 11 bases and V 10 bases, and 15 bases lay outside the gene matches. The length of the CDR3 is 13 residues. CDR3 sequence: CATRGQGLGEQYF. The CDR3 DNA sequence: TGCGCCACGAGAGGACAGGGACTTGGGGAGCAGTACTTC.

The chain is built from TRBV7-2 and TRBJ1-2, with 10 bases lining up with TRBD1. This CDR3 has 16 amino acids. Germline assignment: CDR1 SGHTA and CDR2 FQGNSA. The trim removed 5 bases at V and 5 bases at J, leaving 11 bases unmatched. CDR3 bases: TGTGCCAGCAGCACAACCTCAAGGGACAGGGGTTATGGCTACACCTTC. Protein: CASSTTSRDRGYGYTF. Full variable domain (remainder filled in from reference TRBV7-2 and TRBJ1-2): GAGVSQSPSNKVTEKGKDVELRCDPISGHTALYWYRQSLGQGLEFLIYFQGNSAPDKSGLPSDRFSAERTGGSVSTLTIQRTQQEDSAVYLCASSTTSRDRGYGYTFGSGTRLTVV.

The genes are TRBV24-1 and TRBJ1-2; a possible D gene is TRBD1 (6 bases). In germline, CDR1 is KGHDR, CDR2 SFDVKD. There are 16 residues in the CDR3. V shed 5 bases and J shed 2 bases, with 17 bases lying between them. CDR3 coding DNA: TGTGCCACCAGTGCCGGTGGGGTCGGGGGCAACTATGGCTACACCTTC. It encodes CATSAGGVGGNYGYTF.

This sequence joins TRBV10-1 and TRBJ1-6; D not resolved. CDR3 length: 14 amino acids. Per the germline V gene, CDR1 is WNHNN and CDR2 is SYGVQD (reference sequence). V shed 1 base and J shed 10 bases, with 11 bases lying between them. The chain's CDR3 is CASSEFPENSPLHF. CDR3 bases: TGCGCCAGCAGTGAGTTTCCGGAAAACTCACCCCTCCACTTT.

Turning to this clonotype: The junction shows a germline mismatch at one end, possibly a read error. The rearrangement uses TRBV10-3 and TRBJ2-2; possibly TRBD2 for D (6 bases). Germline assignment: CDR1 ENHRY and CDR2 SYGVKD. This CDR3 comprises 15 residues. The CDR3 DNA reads TGTGCCATCAGTGAGTCGCTAGCGAACACCGGGGAGCTGCTTTTT. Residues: CAISESLANTGELLF.

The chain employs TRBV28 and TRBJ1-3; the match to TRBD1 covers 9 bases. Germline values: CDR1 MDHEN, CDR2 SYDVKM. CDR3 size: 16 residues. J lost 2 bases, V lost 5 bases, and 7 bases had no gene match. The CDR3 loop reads CASSPRQGVPGNTIYF. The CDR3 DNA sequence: TGTGCCAGCAGTCCCCGACAGGGGGTCCCTGGAAACACCATATATTTT.

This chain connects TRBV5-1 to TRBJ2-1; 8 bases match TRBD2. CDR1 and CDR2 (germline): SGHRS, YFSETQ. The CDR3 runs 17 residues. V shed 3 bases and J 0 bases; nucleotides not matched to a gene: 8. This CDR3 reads CASSSNSAGVSYNEQFF. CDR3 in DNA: TGCGCCAGCAGCTCCAATTCAGCGGGAGTCTCCTACAATGAGCAGTTCTTC.

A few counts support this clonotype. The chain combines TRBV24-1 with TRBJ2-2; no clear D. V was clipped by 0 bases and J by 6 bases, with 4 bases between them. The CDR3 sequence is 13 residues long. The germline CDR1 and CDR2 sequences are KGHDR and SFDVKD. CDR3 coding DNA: TGTGCCACCAGTGATTTGACCGCCGGGGAGCTGTTTTTT. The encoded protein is CATSDLTAGELFF.

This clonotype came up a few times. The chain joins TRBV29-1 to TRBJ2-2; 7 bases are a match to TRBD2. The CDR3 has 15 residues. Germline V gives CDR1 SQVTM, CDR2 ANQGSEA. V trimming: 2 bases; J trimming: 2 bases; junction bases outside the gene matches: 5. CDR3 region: CSVELSGINTGELFF. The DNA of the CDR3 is TGCAGCGTTGAACTAAGCGGGATAAACACCGGGGAGCTGTTTTTT.

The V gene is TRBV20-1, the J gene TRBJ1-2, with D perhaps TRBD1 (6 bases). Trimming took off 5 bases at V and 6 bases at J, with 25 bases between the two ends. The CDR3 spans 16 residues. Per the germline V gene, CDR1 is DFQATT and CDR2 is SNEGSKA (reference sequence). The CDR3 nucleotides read TGCAGTGCTTTCGAGGGAACGGGGGGGCTTCTGGATGGCTACACCTTC. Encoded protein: CSAFEGTGGLLDGYTF.

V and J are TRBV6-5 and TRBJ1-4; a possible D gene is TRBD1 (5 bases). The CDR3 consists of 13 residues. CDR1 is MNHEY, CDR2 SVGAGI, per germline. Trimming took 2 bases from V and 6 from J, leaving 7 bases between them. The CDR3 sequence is CASSYVGDEKLFF. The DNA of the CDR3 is TGTGCCAGCAGTTACGTGGGGGATGAAAAACTGTTTTTT.

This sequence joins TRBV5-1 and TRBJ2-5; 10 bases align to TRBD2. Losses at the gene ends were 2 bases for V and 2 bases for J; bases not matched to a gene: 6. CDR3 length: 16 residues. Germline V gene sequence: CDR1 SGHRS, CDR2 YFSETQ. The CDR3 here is CASSFLAGAKQETQYF. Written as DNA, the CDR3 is TGCGCCAGCAGCTTCCTAGCGGGGGCCAAACAAGAGACCCAGTACTTC.

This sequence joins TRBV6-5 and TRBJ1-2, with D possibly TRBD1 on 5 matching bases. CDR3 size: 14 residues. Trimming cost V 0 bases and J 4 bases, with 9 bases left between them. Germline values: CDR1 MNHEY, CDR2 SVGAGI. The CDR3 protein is CASSYSDTLYGYTF. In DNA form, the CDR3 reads TGTGCCAGCAGTTACTCGGACACACTCTATGGCTACACCTTC.

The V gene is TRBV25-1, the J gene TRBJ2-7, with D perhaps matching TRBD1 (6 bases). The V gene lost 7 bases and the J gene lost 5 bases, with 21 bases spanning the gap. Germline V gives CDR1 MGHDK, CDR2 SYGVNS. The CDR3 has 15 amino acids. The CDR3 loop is CASTNGGRKTDEQYF. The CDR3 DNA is TGTGCCAGCACTAATGGGGGCCGTAAAACGGACGAGCAGTACTTC.

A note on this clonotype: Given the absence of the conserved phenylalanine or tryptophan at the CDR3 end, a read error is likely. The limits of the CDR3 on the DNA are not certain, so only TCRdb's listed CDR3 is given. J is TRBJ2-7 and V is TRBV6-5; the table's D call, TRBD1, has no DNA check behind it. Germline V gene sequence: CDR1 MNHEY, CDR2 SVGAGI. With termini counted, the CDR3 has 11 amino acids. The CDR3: CASSSPGQVYS.

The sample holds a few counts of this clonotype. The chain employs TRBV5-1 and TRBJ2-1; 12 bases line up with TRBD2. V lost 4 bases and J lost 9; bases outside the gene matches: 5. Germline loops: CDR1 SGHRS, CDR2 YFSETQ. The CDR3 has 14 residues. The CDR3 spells CASSLLAGGSEQFF. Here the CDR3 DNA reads TGCGCCAGCAGCCTACTAGCGGGAGGATCTGAGCAGTTCTTC.

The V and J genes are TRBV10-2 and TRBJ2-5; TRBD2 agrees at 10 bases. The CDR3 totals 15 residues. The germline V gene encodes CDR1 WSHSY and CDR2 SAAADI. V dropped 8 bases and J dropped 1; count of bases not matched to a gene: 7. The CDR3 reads CASVGSGRAQETQYF. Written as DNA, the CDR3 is TGCGCCAGCGTGGGCAGCGGGAGGGCCCAAGAGACCCAGTACTTC.

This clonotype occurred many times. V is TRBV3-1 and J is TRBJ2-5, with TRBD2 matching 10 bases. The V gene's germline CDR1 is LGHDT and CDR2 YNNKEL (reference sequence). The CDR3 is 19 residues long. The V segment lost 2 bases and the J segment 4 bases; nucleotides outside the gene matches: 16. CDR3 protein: CASSQQKRASGSIRETQYF. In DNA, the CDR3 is TGTGCCAGCAGCCAACAAAAGAGGGCTAGCGGGAGTATTAGAGAGACCCAGTACTTC.

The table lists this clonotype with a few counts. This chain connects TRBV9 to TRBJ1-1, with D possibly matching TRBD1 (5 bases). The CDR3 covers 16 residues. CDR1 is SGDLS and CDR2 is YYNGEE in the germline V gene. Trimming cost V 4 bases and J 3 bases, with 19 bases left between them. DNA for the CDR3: TGTGCCAGCAGCCCTGGGACCGGGGTGGCGTACACTGAAGCTTTCTTT. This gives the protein CASSPGTGVAYTEAFF.

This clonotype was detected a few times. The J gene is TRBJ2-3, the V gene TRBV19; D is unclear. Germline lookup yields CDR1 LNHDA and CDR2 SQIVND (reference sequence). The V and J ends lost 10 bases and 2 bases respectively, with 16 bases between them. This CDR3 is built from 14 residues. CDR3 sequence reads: CATQTSGNTDTQYF. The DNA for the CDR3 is TGTGCCACTCAGACGAGTGGAAACACAGATACGCAGTATTTT.

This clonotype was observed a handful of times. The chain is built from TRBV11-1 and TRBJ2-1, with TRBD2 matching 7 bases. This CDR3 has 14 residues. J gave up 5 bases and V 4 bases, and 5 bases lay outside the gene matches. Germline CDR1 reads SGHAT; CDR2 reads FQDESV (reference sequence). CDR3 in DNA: TGTGCCAGCAGCTCGGGACTAATGAACAATGAGCAGTTCTTC. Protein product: CASSSGLMNNEQFF.

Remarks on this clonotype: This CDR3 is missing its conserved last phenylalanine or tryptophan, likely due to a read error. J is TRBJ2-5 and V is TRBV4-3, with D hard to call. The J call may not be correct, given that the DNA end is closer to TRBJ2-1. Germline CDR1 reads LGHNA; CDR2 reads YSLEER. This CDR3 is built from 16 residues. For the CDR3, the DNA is TGCGCCAGCAGCCAGGCCAGTCAGGTCGAGTACAATGAGCAGTTCCTC. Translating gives CASSQASQVEYNEQFL.

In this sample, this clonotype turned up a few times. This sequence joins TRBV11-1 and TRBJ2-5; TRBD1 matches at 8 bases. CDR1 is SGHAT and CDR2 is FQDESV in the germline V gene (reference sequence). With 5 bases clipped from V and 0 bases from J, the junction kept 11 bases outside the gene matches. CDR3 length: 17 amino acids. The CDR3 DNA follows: TGTGCCAGCAGCCTGCCGCCCTGGACAGGGCACCAAGAGACCCAGTACTTC. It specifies CASSLPPWTGHQETQYF.

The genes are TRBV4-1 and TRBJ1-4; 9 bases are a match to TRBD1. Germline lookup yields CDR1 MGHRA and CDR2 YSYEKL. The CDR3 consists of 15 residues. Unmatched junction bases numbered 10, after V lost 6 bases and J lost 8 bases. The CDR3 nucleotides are TGCGCCAGCAGTCCAACAGGGGGCTCGCAGGAAAAACTGTTTTTT. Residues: CASSPTGGSQEKLFF.

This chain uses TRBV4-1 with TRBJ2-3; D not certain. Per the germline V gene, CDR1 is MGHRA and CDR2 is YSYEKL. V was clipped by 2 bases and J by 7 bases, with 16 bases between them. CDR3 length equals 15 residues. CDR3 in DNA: TGCGCCAGCAGCCAATTTACTGGATGGAAGTATACGCAGTATTTT. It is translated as CASSQFTGWKYTQYF.

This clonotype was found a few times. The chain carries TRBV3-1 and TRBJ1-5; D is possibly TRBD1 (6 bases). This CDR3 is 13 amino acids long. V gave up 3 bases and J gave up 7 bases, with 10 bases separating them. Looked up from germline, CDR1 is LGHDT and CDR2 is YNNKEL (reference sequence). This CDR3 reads CASSHQGHQPQHF. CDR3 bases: TGTGCCAGCAGCCATCAGGGGCACCAGCCCCAGCATTTT. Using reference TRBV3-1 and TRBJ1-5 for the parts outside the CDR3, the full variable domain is DTAVSQTPKYLVTQMGNDKSIKCEQNLGHDTMYWYKQDSKKFLKIMFSYNNKELIINETVPNRFSPKSPDKAHLNLHINSLELGDSAVYFCASSHQGHQPQHFGDGTRLSIL.